One sample yielded the 24 T cell receptor delta chains listed below, sequenced in a study of fetal and pediatric gammadelta thymocytes. TCRdb reanalysed the reads via CATT. The data contain roughly 2,000 delta-chain clones, about 23% of them singletons. The sequenced sample consisted of non-Vgamma9Vdelta2 gamma-delta T cells from the thymus. Subset given: CD3+gammadeltaTCR+ thymocytes not co-expressing Vgamma9 and Vdelta2. All receptors come from a child who underwent cardiac surgery and was recorded as healthy.

This clone is termed medium-sized (0.01 to 0.1%). The chain employs TRDV1 and TRDJ1; D possibly corresponds to TRDD3 (6 bases). Germline V gene lookup returns CDR1 TSWWSYY and CDR2 QGS. V shed 2 bases and J shed 3 bases, with 13 bases lying between them. CDR3 size: 15 residues. Written as DNA, the CDR3 is TGTGCTCTTGGGGAAGCGAGGGATAGAGCCGATAAACTCATCTTT. Amino acids: CALGEARDRADKLIF.

This clone was seen only a few times. A clone one base away is much larger, so this may be a read error. The chain has TRDV1 and TRDJ2, with TRDD3 matching over 8 bases. Germline loops: CDR1 TSWWSYY, CDR2 QGS. The CDR3 sequence is 16 residues long. CDR3 DNA: TGTGCTCTCTTGAGTCTGGGGGACTCTTTGACAGCACAACCCTTCTTT. It codes for CALLSLGDSLTAQPFF.

With respect to this clone: A read error likely explains this, since a far larger clone differs by one base. Other nucleotide sequences in the sample specify the same CDR3. This chain uses TRDV1 with TRDJ1; possibly TRDD2 or TRDD3 for D (9 bases each). Germline CDR1 TSWWSYY, CDR2 QGS. With 4 bases removed from V and 4 bases from J, the gap between germline ends came to 46 bases. CDR3 length equals 25 residues. The CDR3, as DNA: TGTGCTCTTGGGGTTTTTAGCTCCCTTCCTACGAAAGTTGGGTATTACTGGGGGACATACGATAAACTCATCTTT. It translates to CALGVFSSLPTKVGYYWGTYDKLIF.

This clone is classed as medium-sized. The genes are TRDV1 and TRDJ1; 10 bases align to TRDD3. J gave up 0 bases and V 0 bases, and 19 bases lay outside the gene matches. Germline V gives CDR1 TSWWSYY, CDR2 QGS. The length of the CDR3 is 22 residues. The CDR3 DNA is TGTGCTCTTGGGGAACTCCATCTACGGTTCTGTGGGGGATACCGGTACACCGATAAACTCATCTTT. Translation gives CALGELHLRFCGGYRYTDKLIF.

Within the sample, this clone is medium-sized. The chain employs TRDV3 and TRDJ1; TRDD3 aligns across 10 bases. Losses at the gene ends were 3 bases for V and 8 bases for J; bases not matched to a gene: 15. CDR1 and CDR2 from the germline V gene are TVYSNPD and GDNSRS (reference sequence). This CDR3 is built from 15 residues. The CDR3 region has the DNA TGTGCCTTCGCCTTCGCTACTGGGGGATCTTTCAAACTCATCTTT. This sequence encodes CAFAFATGGSFKLIF.

Details on this clone: A far more abundant clone sits one base away, making this likely a read error. The sample has other DNA sequences that encode this CDR3 too. The gene calls are TRAV29/DV5 and TRDJ1; 7 positions match TRDD3. Per the germline V gene, CDR1 is NSMFDY and CDR2 is ISSIKDK. This CDR3 region has 20 residues. The CDR3 here is CAASARLTGGDFPYTDKLIF. The CDR3 nucleotides read TGTGCAGCGAGCGCGCGTCTTACGGGGGGGGATTTTCCGTACACCGATAAACTCATCTTT.

This clone is labeled medium-sized (0.01 to 0.1%). The genes are TRDV1 and TRDJ1, with 12 bases aligning to TRDD3. The CDR3 is made up of 19 amino acids. Germline values: CDR1 TSWWSYY, CDR2 QGS. Germline trimming cut 1 base from V and 4 bases from J; bases unmatched to any gene: 13. CDR3 region: CALGERRRDWGIHNDKLIF. The CDR3 region has the DNA TGTGCTCTTGGGGAACGGAGACGGGACTGGGGGATACACAACGATAAACTCATCTTT.

Only a few counts were recorded for this clone. The chain couples TRDV1 to TRDJ1, with D possibly TRDD3 on 5 matching bases. The CDR3 extends over 16 amino acids. CDR1 and CDR2 (germline): TSWWSYY, QGS. The ends were cut back, 4 bases at V and 2 bases at J, with 17 bases in the middle. Here the CDR3 reads CALGGPWDRGTDKLIF. The CDR3 DNA reads as TGTGCTCTTGGGGGCCCGTGGGATCGGGGGACCGATAAACTCATCTTT.

On this clone itself: This may be a read error, as it is one base from a much larger clone. Distinct nucleotide sequences in the sample also encode this CDR3. The chain recombines TRDV1 with TRDJ1; 11 bases match TRDD3. Losses at the gene ends were 1 base for V and 2 bases for J; bases not matched to a gene: 21. Germline V gene lookup returns CDR1 TSWWSYY and CDR2 QGS. This CDR3 has 22 residues. CDR3 in DNA: TGTGCTCTTGGGGAACCCCTTGGCCTTCCCACACCTGGGGGATACTTAACCGATAAACTCATCTTT. Its protein product is CALGEPLGLPTPGGYLTDKLIF.

V and J are TRDV1 and TRDJ1; possible D gene TRDD2, 5 bases. This CDR3 contains 17 residues. From germline, CDR1 is TSWWSYY and CDR2 QGS. V was shortened by 7 bases and J by 2 bases, with 23 bases between the two germline ends. CDR3 protein: CALEVPLLWALTDKLIF. In DNA, the CDR3 is TGTGCTCTTGAAGTCCCCCTCCTATGGGCCTTAACCGATAAACTCATCTTT.

This chain uses TRDV1 with TRDJ3; 9 bases match TRDD3. The germline V gene has CDR1 TSWWSYY and CDR2 QGS. This CDR3 has 17 residues. J was trimmed by 0 bases and V by 5 bases; bases with no gene match: 2. Here the CDR3 DNA reads TGTGCTCTTGGGTACTGGGGGAGCTCCTGGGACACCCGACAGATGTTTTTC. Its protein product is CALGYWGSSWDTRQMFF.

This clone is large within its sample. The chain carries TRAV29/DV5 and TRDJ1; D is perhaps TRDD3 (5 bases). The ends were cut back, 2 bases at V and 7 bases at J, with 24 bases in the middle. The germline gives CDR1 NSMFDY, CDR2 ISSIKDK. The length of the CDR3 is 16 residues. CDR3 DNA: TGTGCAGCAAGGGGACGGAGGGGCTTGGGGCAACTTAAACTCATCTTT. Translated: CAARGRRGLGQLKLIF.

By share, this clone counts as medium-sized. The J gene is TRDJ1, the V gene TRDV1; D gene ambiguous. Germline CDR1 reads TSWWSYY; CDR2 reads QGS. The CDR3 is made up of 21 amino acids. The V and J ends lost 3 bases and 0 bases respectively, with 29 bases between them. CDR3 sequence reads: CALGDHHFGSPVQKYTDKLIF. CDR3 sequence (DNA): TGTGCTCTTGGGGACCATCACTTCGGAAGCCCCGTCCAGAAGTACACCGATAAACTCATCTTT.

This clone is labeled as medium-sized. The V and J genes are TRDV1 and TRDJ1; 9 bases match TRDD2. This CDR3 contains 23 residues. The germline gives CDR1 TSWWSYY, CDR2 QGS. After removal of 6 bases from V and 0 bases from J, the junction contained 29 bases not matched to a gene. For the CDR3, the DNA is TGTGCTCTTGGTCCTAAAGGGACCCTTCCTACGTCTCCCGGGGGTAGGTACACCGATAAACTCATCTTT. Translation gives CALGPKGTLPTSPGGRYTDKLIF.

With regard to this clone: A much larger clone differs from this one at a single base, so this may be a read error. The V gene is TRDV1, the J gene TRDJ2; TRDD2 matches at 7 bases. CDR1 is TSWWSYY and CDR2 is QGS in the germline V gene. Germline trimming cut 1 base from V and 1 base from J; bases unmatched to any gene: 30. CDR3 length: 25 residues. This CDR3 is CALGEHPPSSYEDAPHRDLTAQLFF. CDR3 in DNA: TGTGCTCTTGGGGAACATCCGCCTTCCTCCTATGAGGATGCTCCCCACCGAGATTTGACAGCACAACTCTTCTTT.

Only a few counts were recorded for this clone. The chain is built from TRDV1 and TRDJ1; 10 bases align to TRDD3. The V and J ends lost 0 bases and 3 bases, in that order; junction bases with no gene match: 31. CDR3 size: 25 residues. Germline CDR1 reads TSWWSYY; CDR2 reads QGS. The CDR3 here is CALGELGNPPWYGGYADFASDKLIF. The CDR3, as DNA: TGTGCTCTTGGGGAACTTGGTAACCCTCCCTGGTACGGGGGATACGCGGATTTTGCCTCCGATAAACTCATCTTT.

This clone is judged medium-sized. Different DNA sequences within this sample yield the same CDR3. The chain couples TRDV1 to TRDJ1, with 9 bases that match TRDD3. Germline V CDR1 and CDR2: TSWWSYY, QGS. This CDR3 is built from 24 residues. J was trimmed by 4 bases and V by 5 bases; bases with no gene match: 35. The CDR3 here is CALGLQWGHTVSYLTGGALDKLIF. The DNA of the CDR3 is TGTGCTCTTGGGCTCCAGTGGGGTCACACCGTTTCCTACCTTACTGGGGGAGCTCTCGATAAACTCATCTTT.

Comments on this clone: A single base is all that separates this from a far larger clone, so a read error is likely. The chain links TRDV1 to TRDJ1, with 10 bases lining up with TRDD3. Germline lookup yields CDR1 TSWWSYY and CDR2 QGS. The CDR3 totals 24 residues. As DNA, the CDR3 is TGTGCTCTTGGGGACAACCACTCGCCGATCCTCTTCTGGGGGATAAAAAATGGGATGGATAAATTCATCTTT. Amino acids: CALGDNHSPILFWGIKNGMDKFIF.

In regard to this clone: One base away lies a much larger clone, so this may be a sequencing read error. This rearrangement joins TRDV1 to TRDJ1; 9 bases match TRDD3. The CDR3 consists of 20 residues. Germline assignment: CDR1 TSWWSYY and CDR2 QGS. The CDR3 protein is CALVEPEIPRTGGLHDKLIF. The DNA of the CDR3 is TGTGCTCTTGTGGAACCCGAGATTCCTCGTACTGGGGGACTTCACGATAAACTCATCTTT.

A remark on this clone: A much larger clone differs from this one at a single base, so this may be a read error. The chain links TRDV1 to TRDJ1; 8 nucleotides line up with TRDD3. The CDR3 spans 26 residues. Germline values: CDR1 TSWWSYY, CDR2 QGS. V was clipped by 1 base and J by 1 base; unmatched bases: 35. The CDR3 here is CALGEHSGTFPPFDWGSLAVTDKLIF. The CDR3 nucleotides read TGTGCTCTTGGGGAACACAGCGGCACATTCCCTCCTTTTGACTGGGGGTCTCTTGCTGTCACCGATAAACTCATCTTT.

By share of the sample, this clone is medium-sized. The rearrangement links TRDV1 to TRDJ1; 9 bases map to TRDD2. Germline V gene sequence: CDR1 TSWWSYY, CDR2 QGS. The CDR3 spans 17 residues. J gave up 7 bases and V 0 bases, and 12 bases lay outside the gene matches. CDR3 sequence (DNA): TGTGCTCTTGGGGAACTCAGGCCTTCCTACTGGTCTTGTAAACTCATCTTT. Protein product: CALGELRPSYWSCKLIF.

In the case of this clone: A far bigger clonotype differs at one base, so this is likely a read error. Distinct nucleotide sequences in the sample also encode this CDR3. This chain connects TRDV1 to TRDJ1; 10 nucleotides agree with TRDD3. The CDR3 totals 22 residues. Germline CDR1 TSWWSYY, CDR2 QGS. V was clipped by 4 bases and J by 0 bases; unmatched bases: 23. The CDR3 DNA reads as TGTGCTCTTGGGGTCCCTGCCCTCCCGTACTGGGGGATTCGCCCGCACACCGATAAACTCATCTTT. Amino acids: CALGVPALPYWGIRPHTDKLIF.

With respect to this clone: A much larger clone sits a single nucleotide away, making a read error possible. This sequence joins TRDV1 and TRDJ1; TRDD3 might be the D (5 bases). V was shortened by 4 bases and J by 0 bases, with 30 bases between the two germline ends. CDR3 length: 21 amino acids. Per germline, CDR1 TSWWSYY and CDR2 QGS. DNA for the CDR3: TGTGCTCTTGGGGTCGCCGTTTCCACCCTGCGGGGGGCCGTGTACACCGATAAACTCATCTTT. Encoded protein: CALGVAVSTLRGAVYTDKLIF.

By sample share, this clone is medium-sized. This chain connects TRDV1 to TRDJ1, with 9 nucleotides matching TRDD3. Per the germline V gene, CDR1 is TSWWSYY and CDR2 is QGS. Trimming took 3 bases from V and 0 from J; bases not matched to a gene: 26. The CDR3 totals 23 residues. CDR3 amino acids: CALGELSSSFGDTRNSYTDKLIF. CDR3 nucleotide sequence: TGTGCTCTTGGGGAGCTATCGTCTTCCTTCGGGGATACGCGGAATTCGTACACCGATAAACTCATCTTT.